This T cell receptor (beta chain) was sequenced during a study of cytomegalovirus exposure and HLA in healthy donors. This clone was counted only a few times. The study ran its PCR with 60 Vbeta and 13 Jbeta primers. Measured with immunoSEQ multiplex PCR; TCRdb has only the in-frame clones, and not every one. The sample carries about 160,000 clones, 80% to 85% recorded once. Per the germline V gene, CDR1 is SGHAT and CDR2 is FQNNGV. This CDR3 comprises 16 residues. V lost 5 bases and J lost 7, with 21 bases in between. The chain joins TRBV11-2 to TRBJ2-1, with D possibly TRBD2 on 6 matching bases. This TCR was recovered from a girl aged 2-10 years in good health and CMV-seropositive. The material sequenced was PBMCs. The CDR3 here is CASSLNGDSWVNEQFF. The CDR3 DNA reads TGTGCCAGCAGCCTCAACGGGGACTCATGGGTAAATGAGCAGTTCTTC. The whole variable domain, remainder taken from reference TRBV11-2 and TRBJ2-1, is EAGVAQSPRYKIIEKRQSVAFWCNPISGHATLYWYQQILGQGPKLLIQFQNNGVVDDSQLPKDRFSAERLKGVDSTLKIQPAKLEDSAVYLCASSLNGDSWVNEQFFGPGTRLTVL.